This TCR beta chain is from a study of T cell repertoires and HLA-DP antigens. Study-level information: Transduced HeLa cells presented HLA-DP to CD4+ T cells.

Notes on this clone: No antigen is known for it.

Trimming removed 2 bases from V and 4 bases from J; junction bases left unmatched: 8. CDR3 length: 17 residues. From germline, CDR1 is SGHAT and CDR2 FQDESV (reference sequence). Overall study results and limits: Antigen presentation used HeLa cells, with total CD4+ cells responding. Clones undetected before culture averaged 36.3% against one allele and approximately 51% against the other. Naive and memory CD4+ repertoires were not analysed separately.

Profiled with immunoSEQ multiplex PCR; TCRdb holds only in-frame clones, not every one. This table holds some 110,000 clones, around 93% found once. The sequence derives from a young woman in good health and CMV-seronegative. Sequenced: CD4+ T cells from PBMCs. The J gene is TRBJ2-5, the V gene TRBV11-1; 12 nucleotides match TRBD2. This CDR3 reads CASSLRLAGVGVETQYF. CDR3 bases: TGTGCCAGCAGCTTACGACTAGCGGGAGTAGGCGTAGAGACCCAGTACTTC.